The rows below give T cell receptor beta chains drawn from one sample of a study of cytomegalovirus exposure and HLA in healthy donors. Using immunoSEQ multiplex PCR, the repertoire was profiled, and TCRdb retains in-frame clones only, with some absent. The sample holds around 250,000 clones, around 89% seen once. The sequencing sample was made of PBMCs. The receptors were gathered from a woman aged 18-29 years in good health and CMV-seronegative. The CDR3 runs from the conserved cysteine through the conserved F or W. D genes are given only for firm matches. Expanded clones are given a class, and other clones once, few, many or no size at all.

NA,15,TRBJ1-3,NA,TRBV27,TGTGCCAGCAGTAGAAAGCCCGACTCTGGAAACACCATATATTTT,CASSRKPDSGNTIYF
once,12,TRBJ2-7,NA,TRBV7-9,TGTGCCAGCAGCCGGGACAACTACGAGCAGTACTTC,CASSRDNYEQYF
NA,13,TRBJ1-5,NA,TRBV14,TGTGCCAGCAGCCAAGGAGGCAATCAGCCCCAGCATTTT,CASSQGGNQPQHF
once,16,TRBJ2-7,TRBD1,TRBV6-5,TGTGCCAGCAGTTACTCCTCCGGGACAGTCTCCTACGAGCAGTACTTC,CASSYSSGTVSYEQYF
NA,17,TRBJ2-2,TRBD1,TRBV4-2,TGTGCCAGCAGCCAATCTCCCGACAGGGAAGATACCGGGGAGCTGTTTTTT,CASSQSPDREDTGELFF
NA,14,TRBJ1-4,TRBD1,TRBV10-3,TGTGCCATCAGTGGAGAGGGGGCCAATGAAAAACTGTTTTTT,CAISGEGANEKLFF
NA,14,TRBJ2-7,TRBD2,TRBV28,TGTGCCAGCAGTCCCCAAGGACTAGTAGGCGAGCAGTACTTC,CASSPQGLVGEQYF
NA,13,TRBJ1-2,TRBD1,TRBV6-5,TGTGCCACCTGGACAGGGCCCTTCGATGGCTACACCTTC,CATWTGPFDGYTF
NA,16,TRBJ1-2,NA,TRBV19,TGTGCCAGTACCTTATACGGGGGGTCAGCTAACTATGGCTACACCTTC,CASTLYGGSANYGYTF
once,16,TRBJ1-1,TRBD1,TRBV5-1,TGCGCCAGCAGCCCCGAGACAGGGGGCGTGAGCACTGAAGCTTTCTTT,CASSPETGGVSTEAFF
NA,13,TRBJ2-5,NA,TRBV19,TGTGCCAGTAGTATTGTCCCTCTGGAGACCCAGTACTTC,CASSIVPLETQYF
NA,14,TRBJ2-3,TRBD2,TRBV10-3,TGTGCCATCAGACCGGGACTAGCCACAGATACGCAGTATTTT,CAIRPGLATDTQYF
once,13,TRBJ1-2,NA,TRBV9,TGTGCCAGCAGCTCAGGGTCACACTATGGCTACACCTTC,CASSSGSHYGYTF
NA,17,TRBJ2-2,TRBD1,TRBV7-8,TGTGCCAGCAGCGGCTATGGACAGGGTCTGAATCCCGGGGAGCTGTTTTTT,CASSGYGQGLNPGELFF
NA,12,TRBJ1-2,NA,TRBV11-2,TGTGCCAGCAGCGGGAGGAACTATGGCTACACCTTC,CASSGRNYGYTF
NA,14,TRBJ2-5,NA,TRBV13,TGTGCCAGCAGCTTAGCTAGCCAACAAGAGACCCAGTACTTC,CASSLASQQETQYF
NA,15,TRBJ2-3,TRBD2,TRBV30,TGTGCCTGGAGCCGTGGGGGAGGGGGCACAGATACGCAGTATTTT,CAWSRGGGGTDTQYF
NA,15,TRBJ1-5,NA,TRBV5-6,TGTGCCAGCAGCTTGGGTGCGGGAAGTAATCAGCCCCAGCATTTT,CASSLGAGSNQPQHF
NA,11,TRBJ1-2,TRBD1,TRBV19,TGTGCCAGTGGGACAGGGTATGGCTACACCTTC,CASGTGYGYTF
NA,17,TRBJ2-7,NA,TRBV18,TGTGCCAGCTCACCTTTTCCCGTAGCGAGGAGCTCCTACGAGCAGTACTTC,CASSPFPVARSSYEQYF
NA,14,TRBJ1-5,NA,TRBV27,TGTGCCAGCAGTTTACAGGGAAGCAATCAGCCCCAGCATTTT,CASSLQGSNQPQHF